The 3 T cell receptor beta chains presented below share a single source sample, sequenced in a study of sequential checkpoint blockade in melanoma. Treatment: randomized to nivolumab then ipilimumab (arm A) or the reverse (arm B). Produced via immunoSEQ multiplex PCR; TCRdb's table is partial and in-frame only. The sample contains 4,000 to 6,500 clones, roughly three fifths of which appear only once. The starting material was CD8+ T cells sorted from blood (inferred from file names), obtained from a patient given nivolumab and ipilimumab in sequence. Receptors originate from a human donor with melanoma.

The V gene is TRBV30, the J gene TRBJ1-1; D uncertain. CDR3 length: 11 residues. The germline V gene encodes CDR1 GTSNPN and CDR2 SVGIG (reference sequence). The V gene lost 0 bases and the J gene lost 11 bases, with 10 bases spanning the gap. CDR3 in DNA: TGTGCCTGGAGTGTCTCCATGCGGGCTTTCTTT. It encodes CAWSVSMRAFF.

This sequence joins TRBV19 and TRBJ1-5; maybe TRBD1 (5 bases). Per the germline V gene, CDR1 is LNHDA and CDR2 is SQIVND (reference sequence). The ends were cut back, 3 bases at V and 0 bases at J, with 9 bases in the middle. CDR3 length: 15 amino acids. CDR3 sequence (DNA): TGTGCCAGTAGTATCCAGGGCTATAGCAATCAGCCCCAGCATTTT. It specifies CASSIQGYSNQPQHF.

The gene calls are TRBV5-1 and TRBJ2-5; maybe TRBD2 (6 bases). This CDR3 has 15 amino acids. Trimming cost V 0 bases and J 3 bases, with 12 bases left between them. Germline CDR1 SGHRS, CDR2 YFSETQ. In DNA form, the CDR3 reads TGCGCCAGCAGCTTGGCGCAGGGACTTAAAGAGACCCAGTACTTC. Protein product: CASSLAQGLKETQYF.